These 12 T cell receptor beta chains share one sample of origin, sequenced in a study of metastatic and nonmetastatic thyroid tumors. TCRdb re-processed the PCR reads through MiXCR. This table holds about 15,000 clones, approximately 3.7% found once. No treatment had been given to any patient before thyroid surgery. Sequenced input: tumor tissue. Receptors were obtained from a female donor with papillary thyroid cancer or a benign thyroid nodule (not recorded which). Some clones in this sample may be carry-over from other donors' samples.

This chain uses TRBV27 with TRBJ1-6; 7 nucleotides match TRBD1. Trimming at V came to 6 bases and at J to 4 bases, leaving 3 bases not matched to a gene. Looked up from germline, CDR1 is MNHEY and CDR2 is SMNVEV (reference sequence). The CDR3 loop spans 14 amino acids. The CDR3 sequence: CASRSTGYNSPLHF. Written as DNA, the CDR3 is TGTGCCAGCAGGTCGACAGGGTATAATTCACCCCTCCACTTT.

This clone was found a few times. J is TRBJ2-7 and V is TRBV7-8; 10 bases fit TRBD1. Germline CDR1 is SGHVS and CDR2 is FQNEAQ. Trimming took 0 bases from V and 7 from J; bases not matched to a gene: 6. The CDR3 sequence is 15 residues long. The DNA for the CDR3 is TGTGCCAGCAGCTTAGCCGGGACAGGGGCAGGGGAGCAGTACTTC. This codes for CASSLAGTGAGEQYF.

The table lists this clone with a few counts. The CDR3 sequence is CSAGTSGRAGAGELFF. The CDR3, as DNA: TGCAGTGCTGGGACTAGCGGGAGGGCTGGGGCCGGGGAGCTGTTTTTT. This sequence joins TRBV20-1 and TRBJ2-2; 16 bases are a match to TRBD2. Germline V gene sequence: CDR1 DFQATT, CDR2 SNEGSKA (reference sequence). The CDR3 covers 16 residues. Unmatched junction bases numbered 6, after V lost 5 bases and J lost 6 bases.

This clone appeared a few times. The V and J genes are TRBV24-1 and TRBJ2-3; D might be TRBD2 (6 bases). There are 16 residues in the CDR3. The V end was cut by 4 bases, the J end by 6 bases, with 19 bases between. Germline loops: CDR1 KGHDR, CDR2 SFDVKD. CDR3 bases: TGTGCCACCAGTGACTCAGGACTATCGGGAGCCGATACGCAGTATTTT. Its translation: CATSDSGLSGADTQYF.

This clone was detected a few times. The rearrangement links TRBV27 to TRBJ2-1; TRBD2 matches 9 bases. This CDR3 has 16 residues. V lost 2 bases and J lost 0; bases outside the gene matches: 2. In germline, CDR1 is MNHEY, CDR2 SMNVEV (reference sequence). The CDR3 DNA sequence: TGTGCCAGCAGTTTACATAGCGGGAGCTCCTACAATGAGCAGTTCTTC. Its translation is CASSLHSGSSYNEQFF.

V usage is TRBV5-1 and J usage is TRBJ1-2, with unresolved D. Germline V gives CDR1 SGHRS, CDR2 YFSETQ. This CDR3 is 14 amino acids long. V was clipped by 0 bases and J by 6 bases, with 12 bases between them. The CDR3 sequence is CASSLVRRPNGYTF. CDR3 DNA sequence: TGCGCCAGCAGCTTGGTTAGGCGTCCCAATGGCTACACCTTC.

V is TRBV11-2 and J is TRBJ2-1; 7 bases agree with TRBD2. V lost 5 bases, J lost 5 bases, and 15 bases stayed unmatched. The CDR3 runs 17 residues. In germline, CDR1 is SGHAT, CDR2 FQNNGV. As DNA, the CDR3 is TGTGCCAGCAGCGCAAAGAGACCCGGGACTATTAACAATGAGCAGTTCTTC. It yields the protein CASSAKRPGTINNEQFF.

The J gene is TRBJ1-1, the V gene TRBV4-2, with 10 bases identical to TRBD1. Germline lookup yields CDR1 LGHNA and CDR2 YNFKEQ. The junction had 9 bases not matched to a gene; V was cut back by 4 bases and J by 4 bases. The CDR3 spans 16 residues. The CDR3 is CASSRTGQGEITEAFF. The CDR3 bases are TGTGCCAGCAGCCGGACTGGACAGGGGGAGATCACTGAAGCTTTCTTT.

There are a few counts of this clone. This chain joins TRBV15 and TRBJ2-2; D gene uncertain. Per the germline V gene, CDR1 is LNHNV and CDR2 is YYDKDF (reference sequence). The CDR3 consists of 16 residues. Trimming took 3 bases from V and 4 from J, leaving 15 bases between them. Here the CDR3 reads CATSSPTPIATGELFF. Here the CDR3 DNA reads TGTGCCACCAGCAGCCCGACTCCTATAGCCACCGGGGAGCTGTTTTTT.

The chain employs TRBV6-1 and TRBJ1-2, with 9 bases aligning to TRBD1. The germline CDR1 and CDR2 sequences are MNHNS and SASEGT. With 6 bases clipped from V and 4 bases from J, the junction kept 6 bases outside the gene matches. CDR3 length: 14 amino acids. The CDR3 coding sequence is TGTGCCAGCAGATTCCTACAGGGGGCCTATGGCTACACCTTC. It is translated as CASRFLQGAYGYTF.

This clone was found a few times. The rearrangement joins TRBV28 to TRBJ1-6; the match to TRBD1 covers 7 bases. V lost 3 bases, J lost 10 bases, and 6 bases stayed unmatched. Germline V CDR1 and CDR2: MDHEN, SYDVKM. CDR3 length equals 14 residues. The DNA for the CDR3 is TGTGCCAGCAGTTTGACAGGGCTGCACTCACCCCTCCACTTT. It specifies CASSLTGLHSPLHF.

This clone is deemed medium-sized (0.01 to 0.1%). The chain couples TRBV6-2 or TRBV6-3 to TRBJ2-5, with D perhaps matching TRBD1 or TRBD2 (6 bases each). The CDR3 is made up of 13 amino acids. The V and J ends lost 7 bases and 5 bases respectively, with 14 bases between them. Per the germline V gene, CDR1 is MNHEY and CDR2 is SVGEGT. The CDR3 protein is CASIEGGGETQYF. The CDR3 coding sequence is TGTGCCAGCATCGAGGGGGGCGGGGAGACCCAGTACTTC.